This entry lists 32 T cell receptor beta chains sequenced from one sample in a study of spatial heterogeneity in lung cancer. Each CDR3 protein is one row after TCRdb ran MiXCR on the 5' RACE reads. Of 20,000 to 25,000 distinct CDR3 sequences in the sample, around 4.3% were seen once. Time point reported: sample taken at primary tumor resection. The specimen comprised PBMCs, sampled at surgery. The receptors were gathered from a male donor with early-stage non-small cell lung cancer.

In this sample, this clonotype turned up many times. This sequence joins TRBV5-1 and TRBJ2-6; D is undetermined. The V gene's germline CDR1 is SGHRS and CDR2 YFSETQ. This CDR3 spans 15 amino acids. The ends were cut back, 0 bases at V and 2 bases at J, with 6 bases in the middle. The CDR3 protein is CASSLVAAGANVLTF. In nucleotides, the CDR3 is TGCGCCAGCAGCTTGGTAGCCGCTGGGGCCAACGTCCTGACTTTC.

This clonotype occurred many times. This chain uses TRBV12-3 or TRBV12-4 with TRBJ1-2; no clear D. The CDR3 covers 12 residues. Trimming removed 2 bases from V and 8 bases from J, with 9 bases in between. The CDR3, as DNA: TGTGCCAGCAGTTTATCCGTGGAGGGCTACACCTTC. Its protein is CASSLSVEGYTF.

This clonotype was seen many times. The chain is built from TRBV12-3 or TRBV12-4 and TRBJ1-1; D perhaps matches TRBD1 (5 bases). The CDR3 covers 14 residues. Trimming removed 6 bases from V and 4 bases from J, with 15 bases in between. This chain's CDR3 is CASSQGGSSTEAFF. Written as DNA, the CDR3 is TGTGCCAGCAGCCAGGGAGGATCAAGCACTGAAGCTTTCTTT.

This clonotype was counted many times. The rearrangement joins TRBV27 to TRBJ1-1; 7 positions match TRBD1. The germline V gene has CDR1 MNHEY and CDR2 SMNVEV (reference sequence). The CDR3 contains 13 residues. V trimming: 5 bases; J trimming: 11 bases; junction bases outside the gene matches: 11. In nucleotides, the CDR3 is TGTGCCAGCAGTCCTATCCGACAGGGTGTGGCTTTCTTT. As protein: CASSPIRQGVAFF.

This clonotype showed up many times. This chain joins TRBV7-2 and TRBJ1-3; D possibly corresponds to TRBD1 (6 bases). CDR1 is SGHTA, CDR2 FQGNSA, per germline. This CDR3 has 15 amino acids. The V end was cut by 7 bases, the J end by 2 bases, with 15 bases between. For the CDR3, the DNA is TGTGCCAGCACCGAACGGGGGGGGCCTGGAAACACCATATATTTT. Translating it yields CASTERGGPGNTIYF.

This clonotype came up many times. This chain connects TRBV20-1 to TRBJ1-5; tentatively, D is TRBD1 (6 bases). The CDR3 contains 11 residues. CDR1 and CDR2 from the germline V gene are DFQATT and SNEGSKA (reference sequence). CDR3 residues: CSARGDGPQHF. The CDR3 nucleotides are TGCAGCGCAAGGGGGGACGGCCCCCAGCATTTT.

The chain joins TRBV6-2 or TRBV6-3 to TRBJ2-3, with a tentative D call TRBD2 (5 bases). The CDR3 consists of 13 residues. Germline-derived CDR1 and CDR2 are MNHEY and SVGEGT. Trimming pared 6 bases from V and 5 bases from J, leaving 12 bases between. CDR3 amino acids: CASSPGILDTQYF. For the CDR3, the DNA is TGTGCCAGCAGCCCCGGGATACTAGATACGCAGTATTTT.

This clonotype was detected many times. V gene TRBV5-1 combines with J gene TRBJ1-3; D not certain. Per the germline V gene, CDR1 is SGHRS and CDR2 is YFSETQ. Trimming removed 0 bases from V and 2 bases from J, with 9 bases in between. The CDR3 covers 15 residues. The CDR3: CASSLDNPTGNTIYF. In DNA, the CDR3 is TGCGCCAGCAGCTTGGACAACCCGACTGGAAACACCATATATTTT.

This clonotype was recorded many times. This chain uses TRBV5-1 with TRBJ1-6; a possible D gene is TRBD1 (5 bases). In germline, CDR1 is SGHRS, CDR2 YFSETQ. The CDR3 totals 14 residues. Trimming removed 1 base at V and 6 bases at J, with 8 bases between. In nucleotides, the CDR3 is TGCGCCAGCAGCTTGTCAGGGCTTAATTCACCCCTCCACTTT. This translates into CASSLSGLNSPLHF.

Ten or more counts support this clonotype. The rearrangement links TRBV30 to TRBJ1-5, with TRBD1 as a possible D gene (5 bases). CDR1 and CDR2 (germline): GTSNPN, SVGIG (reference sequence). This CDR3 contains 14 residues. Trimming left V 0 bases short and J 6 bases short, with 12 bases between. DNA for the CDR3: TGTGCCTGGAGTGTGGCGGGGGGGAGTCAGCCCCAGCATTTT. Protein sequence: CAWSVAGGSQPQHF.

In its sample, this clonotype is medium-sized. The chain is built from TRBV6-6 and TRBJ1-5; TRBD1 is a possible D gene (5 bases). The V gene lost 5 bases and the J gene lost 1 base, with 9 bases spanning the gap. Germline values: CDR1 MNHNY, CDR2 SVGAGI (reference sequence). The CDR3 extends over 14 amino acids. DNA for the CDR3: TGTGCCAGCAGTCTCCGGGACAGCAATCAGCCCCAGCATTTT. Encoded protein: CASSLRDSNQPQHF.

At least ten counts were recorded for this clonotype. This chain joins TRBV5-1 and TRBJ2-1; the match to TRBD1 covers 7 bases. The CDR3 spans 16 residues. The J segment lost 1 base and the V segment lost 4 bases, leaving 8 bases of the junction unmatched. CDR1 and CDR2 from the germline V gene are SGHRS and YFSETQ. The CDR3 nucleotides read TGCGCCAGCAGCCTAGGGACAGCCAGTTCCTACAATGAGCAGTTCTTC. This gives the protein CASSLGTASSYNEQFF.

This clonotype was counted at least ten times. The rearrangement joins TRBV3-1 to TRBJ2-4; TRBD1 is a possible D gene (7 bases). Germline loops: CDR1 LGHDT, CDR2 YNNKEL (reference sequence). The CDR3 has 13 residues. V lost 3 bases and J 6 bases, leaving 9 bases between the germline ends. The CDR3 bases are TGTGCCAGCAGCCACAGGGGGGTAAACATTCAGTACTTC. This encodes CASSHRGVNIQYF.

This clonotype was observed at least ten times. The chain employs TRBV28 and TRBJ2-7; no reliable D call. This CDR3 comprises 14 residues. The V gene's germline CDR1 is MDHEN and CDR2 SYDVKM. Trimming stripped 6 bases from V and 2 bases from J, with 14 bases between. The CDR3 coding sequence is TGTGCCAGCAGGCCTAGTTATGACACCTACGAGCAGTACTTC. As protein: CASRPSYDTYEQYF. The entire variable domain, with the rest obtained from reference TRBV28 and TRBJ2-7, is as follows: DVKVTQSSRYLVKRTGEKVFLECVQDMDHENMFWYRQDPGLGLRLIYFSYDVKMKEKGDIPEGYSVSREKKERFSLILESASTNQTSMYLCASRPSYDTYEQYFGPGTRLTVT.

This clonotype was seen more than once but under ten times. The chain recombines TRBV7-2 with TRBJ1-6; the match to TRBD1 covers 7 bases. This CDR3 spans 15 amino acids. CDR1 and CDR2 (germline): SGHTA, FQGNSA. Losses at the gene ends were 5 bases for V and 7 bases for J; bases not matched to a gene: 8. The CDR3 spells CASSPTRGRNSPLHF. The CDR3 region has the DNA TGTGCCAGCAGCCCAACTAGGGGGCGAAATTCACCCCTCCACTTT.

This clonotype showed up many times. The chain carries TRBV6-6 and TRBJ1-5, with no clear D. V lost 6 bases and J lost 1, with 10 bases in between. Germline lookup yields CDR1 MNHNY and CDR2 SVGAGI (reference sequence). This CDR3 has 14 amino acids. The CDR3 is CASSSGSSNQPQHF. The DNA for the CDR3 is TGTGCCAGCAGCTCCGGTTCGAGCAATCAGCCCCAGCATTTT.

This clonotype was seen at least ten times. This chain joins TRBV6-2 or TRBV6-3 and TRBJ2-1; TRBD1 is a possible D gene (6 bases). Germline assignment: CDR1 MNHEY and CDR2 SVGEGT. V gave up 4 bases and J gave up 7 bases, with 14 bases separating them. This CDR3 is 14 amino acids long. CDR3: CASSSHREWNEQFF. CDR3 DNA sequence: TGTGCCAGCAGTTCACACAGGGAATGGAATGAGCAGTTCTTC.

This clonotype was found many times. This chain links TRBV18 with TRBJ1-4; TRBD1 agrees at 7 bases. V shed 3 bases and J 5 bases; nucleotides not matched to a gene: 6. Germline lookup yields CDR1 KGHSH and CDR2 LQKENI. This CDR3 is 15 amino acids long. The DNA for the CDR3 is TGTGCCAGCTCACCCCTTAGGGGGCAAAATGAAAAACTGTTTTTT. Protein product: CASSPLRGQNEKLFF.

This clonotype was seen a few times. The V and J genes are TRBV15 and TRBJ1-4, with D perhaps TRBD1 (5 bases). Germline V CDR1 and CDR2: LNHNV, YYDKDF (reference sequence). The length of the CDR3 is 15 residues. Trimming shortened V by 0 bases and J by 7 bases, and 12 bases separated the two germline ends. CDR3 bases: TGTGCCACCAGCAGAGATATCGGGGGGAGTGAAAAACTGTTTTTT. Its translation is CATSRDIGGSEKLFF.

The rearrangement joins TRBV20-1 to TRBJ2-2, with 7 nucleotides matching TRBD2. This CDR3 is 12 amino acids long. V dropped 3 bases and J dropped 7; count of bases not matched to a gene: 2. Germline-derived CDR1 and CDR2 are DFQATT and SNEGSKA (reference sequence). The CDR3 reads CSARRGSGELFF. In DNA form, the CDR3 reads TGCAGTGCTAGGCGGGGGAGCGGGGAGCTGTTTTTT.

In its sample, this clonotype was seen many times. J is TRBJ2-5 and V is TRBV9, with TRBD2 matching over 7 bases. Trimming removed 1 base from V and 5 bases from J; junction bases left unmatched: 8. The CDR3 has 15 amino acids. From germline, CDR1 is SGDLS and CDR2 YYNGEE. The CDR3 coding sequence is TGTGCCAGCAGCGTACTGGCTAGCGGCCAGGAGACCCAGTACTTC. Translating gives CASSVLASGQETQYF.

This clonotype appeared many times. The gene calls are TRBV6-2 or TRBV6-3 and TRBJ2-7; possibly TRBD1 for D (5 bases). V gave up 6 bases and J gave up 6 bases, with 9 bases separating them. Germline CDR1 MNHEY, CDR2 SVGEGT. The CDR3 runs 11 residues. The DNA for the CDR3 is TGTGCCAGCAGGCGACAGACCGAGCAGTACTTC. Translating gives CASRRQTEQYF.

About this clonotype itself: A much larger clone differs by one base, so this may be a read error. The CDR3 protein is CSVGRDWNTETFF. In DNA, the CDR3 is TGCAGCGTTGGGCGGGACTGGAACACTGAAACTTTCTTT. J is TRBJ1-1 and V is TRBV29-1; tentative D call: TRBD1 (5 bases). The germline V gene encodes CDR1 SQVTM and CDR2 ANQGSEA. The CDR3 totals 13 residues.

This clonotype was observed many times. The chain has TRBV7-9 and TRBJ2-3; D possibly corresponds to TRBD1 (5 bases). CDR1 is SEHNR, CDR2 FQNEAQ, per germline (reference sequence). Trimming removed 1 base from V and 1 base from J, with 15 bases in between. This CDR3 region has 17 residues. This CDR3 is CASSLEYGGRGTDTQYF. CDR3 DNA: TGTGCCAGCAGCTTAGAGTACGGTGGCAGGGGCACAGATACGCAGTATTTT.

In its sample, this clonotype was seen many times. The chain uses TRBV20-1 and TRBJ2-4; 9 bases agree with TRBD1. V was pared by 6 bases and J by 0 bases, with 6 bases of the junction left unmatched. This CDR3 region has 15 residues. CDR1 and CDR2 (germline): DFQATT, SNEGSKA (reference sequence). The CDR3 region is CSAVTGGLAKNIQYF. Here the CDR3 DNA reads TGCAGTGCAGTGACAGGGGGACTAGCCAAAAACATTCAGTACTTC.

By frequency in the sample, this clonotype is medium-sized (0.01 to 0.1%). The chain is built from TRBV20-1 and TRBJ2-4, with 9 bases lining up with TRBD1. J was trimmed by 2 bases and V by 7 bases; bases with no gene match: 9. From germline, CDR1 is DFQATT and CDR2 SNEGSKA (reference sequence). CDR3 size: 15 residues. This CDR3 is CSVPGQGNSKNIQYF. CDR3 coding DNA: TGCAGTGTTCCGGGACAGGGCAATTCCAAAAACATTCAGTACTTC.

The CDR3 region is CASSFIIGGSVETQYF. The CDR3 DNA sequence: TGTGCCAGCAGCTTTATAATTGGCGGGAGCGTCGAGACCCAGTACTTC. The chain recombines TRBV3-1 with TRBJ2-5; 7 nucleotides line up with TRBD2. CDR1 LGHDT and CDR2 YNNKEL come from the germline V gene (reference sequence). V trimming: 5 bases; J trimming: 5 bases; junction bases outside the gene matches: 14. The CDR3 is 16 amino acids.

In this sample, this clonotype turned up many times. The rearrangement uses TRBV7-2 and TRBJ2-3, with D unclear. The germline CDR1 and CDR2 sequences are SGHTA and FQGNSA. CDR3 length equals 13 residues. The V end lost 0 bases, the J end lost 6 bases, and 7 bases lay between the germline ends. The CDR3 DNA reads as TGTGCCAGCAGCTTAGCGGCGGTGGATACGCAGTATTTT. Amino acid sequence: CASSLAAVDTQYF.

This clonotype was counted ten times or more. The chain joins TRBV6-6 to TRBJ1-6, with D unresolved. Germline CDR1 reads MNHNY; CDR2 reads SVGAGI (reference sequence). This CDR3 has 16 residues. V dropped 6 bases and J dropped 0 bases, with 12 bases sitting between them. As DNA, the CDR3 is TGTGCCAGCAGACGCGACGGAAGCTCCTATAATTCACCCCTCCACTTT. Amino acid sequence: CASRRDGSSYNSPLHF.

This clonotype was seen repeatedly, ten times or more. CDR3 coding DNA: TGTGCCAGCAGCTTCGGTGGAACCGGGGAGCTGTTTTTT. Amino acids: CASSFGGTGELFF. This chain connects TRBV7-9 to TRBJ2-2; D ambiguous. The CDR3 spans 13 residues. The V and J ends lost 3 bases and 5 bases respectively, with 7 bases between them. CDR1 SEHNR and CDR2 FQNEAQ come from the germline V gene (reference sequence). The full variable domain, in which reference TRBV7-9 and TRBJ2-2 provide the parts outside the CDR3, is DTGVSQNPRHKITKRGQNVTFRCDPISEHNRLYWYRQTLGQGPEFLTYFQNEAQLEKSRLLSDRFSAERPKGSFSTLEIQRTEQGDSAMYLCASSFGGTGELFFGEGSRLTVL.

The table lists this clonotype with a few counts. The V call is TRBV12-5, the J call TRBJ2-2; no firm D call. The germline gives CDR1 LGHNT, CDR2 FRNRAP. CDR3 length: 12 amino acids. With 1 base removed from V and 6 bases from J, the gap between germline ends came to 3 bases. As DNA, the CDR3 is TGTGCTAGTGGTTTGGGATCCGGGGAGCTGTTTTTT. Protein product: CASGLGSGELFF.

This clonotype was counted ten times or more. The chain combines TRBV6-5 with TRBJ1-5; D is unclear. The CDR3 is made up of 16 amino acids. V lost 0 bases and J lost 5, with 14 bases in between. Germline CDR1 reads MNHEY; CDR2 reads SVGAGI. As DNA, the CDR3 is TGTGCCAGCAGTTACTCGAAGGGAGAAGGAGATCAGCCCCAGCATTTT. It encodes CASSYSKGEGDQPQHF.